The 30 T cell receptor beta chains listed next were all sequenced from one sample in a study of technical replicates of blood from a handful of donors. Generated by immunoSEQ multiplex PCR, the TCRdb table keeps only in-frame clones and is missing some. The table lists tens of thousands of clones, around 84% of them singletons. What was sequenced was PBMCs. The receptors come from a human donor in good health. Some clones in this sample may be carry-over from other donors' samples.

The chain links TRBV7-6 to TRBJ2-2; possible D gene TRBD1, 5 bases. Trimming cost V 1 base and J 4 bases, with 10 bases left between them. CDR1 is SGHVS, CDR2 FNYEAQ, per germline. The CDR3 has 15 residues. In DNA, the CDR3 is TGTGCCAGCAGCTTAGAACAGGCCTTCACCGGGGAGCTGTTTTTT. Translating it yields CASSLEQAFTGELFF.

The chain combines TRBV5-1 with TRBJ2-7; no reliable D call. Trimming cost V 3 bases and J 3 bases, with 13 bases left between them. The CDR3 sequence is 14 residues long. Germline V gene sequence: CDR1 SGHRS, CDR2 YFSETQ. This CDR3 reads CASSSGLAGYEQYF. The CDR3 bases are TGCGCCAGCAGCTCCGGGTTAGCCGGCTACGAGCAGTACTTC.

J is TRBJ2-3 and V is TRBV11-2; possibly TRBD2 for D (6 bases). Germline CDR1 is SGHAT and CDR2 is FQNNGV. Trimming shortened V by 1 base and J by 9 bases, and 8 bases separated the two germline ends. The CDR3 extends over 12 amino acids. In nucleotides, the CDR3 is TGTGCCAGCAGCTTAGCCGCGGGAACGCAGTATTTT. This codes for CASSLAAGTQYF.

This clone was picked up one time. The chain carries TRBV10-3 and TRBJ1-3; D is unclear. Trimming removed 10 bases from V and 0 bases from J, with 19 bases in between. Germline lookup yields CDR1 ENHRY and CDR2 SYGVKD. The CDR3 contains 16 residues. In DNA form, the CDR3 reads TGTGCCACCACCCTACAAGCGGCGGCCTCTGGAAACACCATATATTTT. Translating gives CATTLQAAASGNTIYF.

The table lists this clone with a count of one. The chain links TRBV29-1 to TRBJ2-4; tentative D call: TRBD1 (5 bases). The CDR3 is 16 amino acids. In germline, CDR1 is SQVTM, CDR2 ANQGSEA. V was trimmed by 5 bases and J by 0 bases, leaving 17 bases between them. The CDR3 DNA sequence: TGCAGCGTTTTGACAGTTCTGGCTCTAGCCAAAAACATTCAGTACTTC. Protein sequence: CSVLTVLALAKNIQYF.

The chain couples TRBV7-9 to TRBJ2-7, with 8 bases lining up with TRBD2. CDR3 length: 13 residues. Germline V gives CDR1 SEHNR, CDR2 FQNEAQ (reference sequence). Unmatched junction bases numbered 2, after V lost 1 base and J lost 6 bases. The CDR3 region has the DNA TGTGCCAGCAGCTTAGACGGGAGGGGCGAGCAGTACTTC. It encodes CASSLDGRGEQYF.

This clone was observed a few times. The chain uses TRBV28 and TRBJ1-2, with 12 bases lining up with TRBD1. V lost 6 bases to trimming and J lost 5 bases; unmatched junction nucleotides: 4. Germline-derived CDR1 and CDR2 are MDHEN and SYDVKM. The CDR3 contains 14 residues. The CDR3 sequence is CASRPGQGAYGYTF. CDR3 in DNA: TGTGCCAGCAGACCGGGACAGGGGGCGTATGGCTACACCTTC.

V gene TRBV6-5 combines with J gene TRBJ2-3; 7 positions agree with TRBD2. The CDR3 spans 15 residues. V trimming: 6 bases; J trimming: 7 bases; junction bases outside the gene matches: 13. Germline lookup yields CDR1 MNHEY and CDR2 SVGAGI. The CDR3 nucleotides are TGTGCCAGCAGGACGACTAGCCGGCCGAGAAATACGCAGTATTTT. Its protein product is CASRTTSRPRNTQYF.

The rearrangement uses TRBV4-2 and TRBJ2-3, with D perhaps matching TRBD2 (6 bases). CDR1 and CDR2 (germline): LGHNA, YNFKEQ. V lost 1 base and J 2 bases, leaving 13 bases between the germline ends. The CDR3 is 16 residues long. In nucleotides, the CDR3 is TGTGCCAGCAGCCAAGGTGTCCTAGCGACCACAGATACGCAGTATTTT. It specifies CASSQGVLATTDTQYF.

The gene calls are TRBV6-1 and TRBJ1-3; D is undetermined. The CDR3 has 15 amino acids. CDR1 and CDR2 (germline): MNHNS, SASEGT. Trimming cost V 7 bases and J 0 bases, with 13 bases left between them. In nucleotides, the CDR3 is TGTGCCAGCACTCTCGACTCCGACTCTGGAAACACCATATATTTT. Amino acids: CASTLDSDSGNTIYF.

The chain couples TRBV6-5 to TRBJ2-7, with 7 bases matching TRBD2. With 2 bases clipped from V and 4 bases from J, the junction kept 8 bases outside the gene matches. The CDR3 is 15 residues long. Germline V lookup: CDR1 MNHEY, CDR2 SVGAGI. The CDR3 DNA reads as TGTGCCAGCAGTTACGGGGCGGGAGCGTCATACGAGCAGTACTTC. The encoded protein is CASSYGAGASYEQYF.

This chain uses TRBV6-6 with TRBJ2-1, with TRBD2 identical over 12 bases. The germline V gene encodes CDR1 MNHNY and CDR2 SVGAGI (reference sequence). The V and J ends lost 5 bases and 7 bases, in that order; junction bases with no gene match: 6. The CDR3 covers 15 residues. The CDR3 sequence: CASSPPGLAGNEQFF. The DNA for the CDR3 is TGTGCCAGCAGTCCGCCGGGACTAGCGGGTAATGAGCAGTTCTTC.

The chain employs TRBV9 and TRBJ2-1; 7 nucleotides agree with TRBD2. The CDR3 loop spans 14 amino acids. Germline V gives CDR1 SGDLS, CDR2 YYNGEE. Trimming at V came to 2 bases and at J to 5 bases, leaving 4 bases not matched to a gene. The chain's CDR3 is CASSVREPNNEQFF. Written as DNA, the CDR3 is TGTGCCAGCAGCGTGCGGGAGCCGAACAATGAGCAGTTCTTC.

The genes are TRBV7-9 and TRBJ1-1; D not certain. Trimming removed 3 bases from V and 1 base from J, with 6 bases in between. This CDR3 region has 13 residues. CDR1 and CDR2 (germline): SEHNR, FQNEAQ (reference sequence). CDR3 in amino acids: CASSFSGNTEAFF. CDR3 sequence (DNA): TGTGCCAGCAGCTTTTCGGGGAACACTGAAGCTTTCTTT.

This chain uses TRBV7-6 with TRBJ2-6; 7 positions agree with TRBD2. This CDR3 region has 16 residues. From germline, CDR1 is SGHVS and CDR2 FNYEAQ. V gave up 1 base and J gave up 2 bases; unmatched junction bases: 2. The CDR3 protein is CASSLGGRAGANVLTF. Here the CDR3 DNA reads TGTGCCAGCAGCTTAGGCGGGAGAGCTGGGGCCAACGTCCTGACTTTC.

This clone is a singleton in its sample. The V and J genes are TRBV4-3 and TRBJ2-5; D is possibly TRBD1 (5 bases). This CDR3 is 15 amino acids long. Trimming took off 6 bases at V and 5 bases at J, with 19 bases between the two ends. Per germline, CDR1 LGHNA and CDR2 YSLEER. CDR3 residues: CASSPTLGARETQYF. The CDR3 nucleotides are TGCGCCAGCAGTCCCACCCTTGGGGCAAGGGAGACCCAGTACTTC.

This chain connects TRBV27 to TRBJ2-7; TRBD2 is a possible D gene (6 bases). V was clipped by 2 bases and J by 2 bases, with 13 bases between them. This CDR3 contains 15 residues. Germline-derived CDR1 and CDR2 are MNHEY and SMNVEV (reference sequence). The CDR3 sequence: CASSLRGNKPYEQYF. CDR3 sequence (DNA): TGTGCCAGCAGTTTACGGGGGAACAAGCCCTACGAGCAGTACTTC.

As DNA, the CDR3 is TGTGCCAGCAGGCAGGGGCGCAGCCTCACCTACGAGCAGTACTTC. Translated, it gives CASRQGRSLTYEQYF. This sequence joins TRBV6-5 and TRBJ2-7; TRBD1 might be the D (6 bases). The germline V and J ends were trimmed by 6 bases and 2 bases, with 17 bases remaining between them. Germline CDR1 MNHEY, CDR2 SVGAGI. The CDR3 length is 15 residues.

The rearrangement uses TRBV11-1 and TRBJ2-2; 7 nucleotides agree with TRBD1. V was clipped by 6 bases and J by 4 bases; unmatched bases: 8. The CDR3 runs to 15 residues. Germline V gene data show CDR1 as SGHAT and CDR2 as FQDESV (reference sequence). The CDR3 sequence: CASRATGPRTGELFF. In nucleotides, the CDR3 is TGTGCCAGCAGGGCGACAGGGCCTCGCACCGGGGAGCTGTTTTTT.

This clone was counted a single time. This chain links TRBV19 with TRBJ2-5; 10 bases line up with TRBD1. V dropped 4 bases and J dropped 2; count of bases not matched to a gene: 7. The germline CDR1 and CDR2 sequences are LNHDA and SQIVND (reference sequence). This CDR3 contains 16 residues. This chain's CDR3 is CASSRLPGQGQETQYF. CDR3 in DNA: TGTGCCAGTAGTAGGCTGCCGGGACAGGGGCAAGAGACCCAGTACTTC.

The chain has TRBV27 and TRBJ2-7, with a tentative D call TRBD2 (6 bases). Germline V lookup: CDR1 MNHEY, CDR2 SMNVEV (reference sequence). V gave up 5 bases and J gave up 2 bases, with 19 bases separating them. This CDR3 region has 16 residues. The CDR3 loop reads CASSPLRGVETYEQYF. Here the CDR3 DNA reads TGTGCCAGCAGTCCTTTACGCGGGGTGGAGACCTACGAGCAGTACTTC.

The chain has TRBV30 and TRBJ2-6; the D gene is possibly TRBD1 (5 bases). Looked up from germline, CDR1 is GTSNPN and CDR2 is SVGIG (reference sequence). V lost 4 bases and J lost 0, with 7 bases in between. The CDR3 is 14 amino acids. The CDR3 is CAWTGISGANVLTF. The CDR3 region has the DNA TGTGCCTGGACAGGGATCTCTGGGGCCAACGTCCTGACTTTC.

The chain uses TRBV4-2 and TRBJ1-2; D is unresolved. Trimming shortened V by 3 bases and J by 8 bases, and 16 bases separated the two germline ends. The CDR3 extends over 14 amino acids. From germline, CDR1 is LGHNA and CDR2 YNFKEQ. In nucleotides, the CDR3 is TGTGCCAGCAGCCACACCGGGAACAACTTCGGCTACACCTTC. It codes for CASSHTGNNFGYTF.

The chain couples TRBV28 to TRBJ1-6; possibly TRBD1 for D (6 bases). CDR1 MDHEN and CDR2 SYDVKM come from the germline V gene. This CDR3 has 16 residues. The V end was cut by 3 bases, the J end by 2 bases, with 11 bases between. CDR3 in DNA: TGTGCCAGCAGTTTGGGGGGGCTCGCCTATAATTCACCCCTCCACTTT. The encoded protein is CASSLGGLAYNSPLHF.

This chain joins TRBV18 and TRBJ2-7; 9 positions match TRBD2. This CDR3 contains 18 residues. V lost 4 bases, J lost 2 bases, and 15 bases stayed unmatched. Looked up from germline, CDR1 is KGHSH and CDR2 is LQKENI. CDR3 bases: TGTGCCAGCTCACAAACCGGGGCTAGCGGGACCGCTACCTACGAGCAGTACTTC. It is translated as CASSQTGASGTATYEQYF. Based on the CDR3 plus reference TRBV18 and TRBJ2-7, the full variable domain is NAGVMQNPRHLVRRRGQEARLRCSPMKGHSHVYWYRQLPEEGLKFMVYLQKENIIDESGMPKERFSAEFPKEGPSILRIQQVVRGDSAAYFCASSQTGASGTATYEQYFGPGTRLTVT.

The chain has TRBV7-8 and TRBJ1-2; D remains ambiguous. CDR1 and CDR2 from the germline V gene are SGHVS and FQNEAQ. The length of the CDR3 is 14 residues. The V gene lost 1 base and the J gene lost 6 bases, with 12 bases spanning the gap. This chain's CDR3 is CASSLGRREHGYTF. The CDR3 DNA reads as TGTGCCAGCAGCTTAGGTCGTCGAGAACATGGCTACACCTTC.

The J gene is TRBJ2-4, the V gene TRBV7-9; possible D gene TRBD2, 5 bases. Trimming left V 2 bases short and J 6 bases short, with 17 bases between. From germline, CDR1 is SEHNR and CDR2 FQNEAQ (reference sequence). CDR3 length: 16 residues. The CDR3 DNA follows: TGTGCCAGCAGCTTAACTCGGAGGAATACTGGAAACATTCAGTACTTC. It is translated as CASSLTRRNTGNIQYF. The full variable domain, with the rest looked up from reference TRBV7-9 and TRBJ2-4, is DTGVSQNPRHKITKRGQNVTFRCDPISEHNRLYWYRQTLGQGPEFLTYFQNEAQLEKSRLLSDRFSAERPKGSFSTLEIQRTEQGDSAMYLCASSLTRRNTGNIQYFGAGTRLSVL.

The chain has TRBV4-3 and TRBJ2-5, with D perhaps matching TRBD2 (5 bases). The CDR3 consists of 14 residues. V dropped 0 bases and J dropped 4 bases, with 9 bases sitting between them. Germline CDR1 LGHNA, CDR2 YSLEER. Here the CDR3 DNA reads TGCGCCAGCAGCCAAGATATTGGGAGAGAGACCCAGTACTTC. This encodes CASSQDIGRETQYF.

V gene TRBV9 combines with J gene TRBJ2-5; D call uncertain. CDR1 is SGDLS, CDR2 YYNGEE, per germline. The CDR3 contains 16 residues. With 0 bases removed from V and 2 bases from J, the gap between germline ends came to 14 bases. The CDR3 loop is CASSVATSKQQETQYF. DNA of the CDR3: TGTGCCAGCAGCGTAGCTACCAGCAAACAGCAAGAGACCCAGTACTTC.

This chain uses TRBV11-2 with TRBJ2-5; the D gene is possibly TRBD2 (5 bases). This CDR3 region has 13 residues. V was pared by 7 bases and J by 2 bases, with 11 bases between. The germline V gene has CDR1 SGHAT and CDR2 FQNNGV. Written as DNA, the CDR3 is TGTGCCAGCACCCGCTGGGAGCAAGAGACCCAGTACTTC. This codes for CASTRWEQETQYF.